A selection of T cell receptor beta chains follows, all from one sample in a study of somatic mutations in cytotoxic T cells in rheumatoid arthritis. TCRdb's copy holds only in-frame clones and misses some; the assay was immunoSEQ multiplex PCR. The sample has approximately 25,000 clones; 74% are singletons. The sample comprised CD8+ T cells sorted from blood. The receptors were gathered from a woman aged 18-35 years in good health. Both conserved end residues are part of each CDR3. A D gene is named only where the DNA matches it firmly. Only some rows state a clone size, as once, few, many or a class for expanded clones.

TRBJ1-1 TRBV7-9 once NA 16 CASSLPRLGGNTEAFF TGTGCCAGCAGCTTACCCAGGCTGGGAGGGAACACTGAAGCTTTCTTT
TRBJ2-2 TRBV7-6 NA NA 16 CASSLAGGQTTGELFF TGTGCCAGCAGCTTAGCCGGAGGACAGACCACCGGGGAGCTGTTTTTT
TRBJ2-7 TRBV7-9 few NA 15 CASSLARGKVYEQYF TGTGCCAGCAGCTTAGCCCGGGGGAAGGTCTACGAGCAGTACTTC
TRBJ1-5 TRBV27 NA NA 16 CASSFSGSSGNQPQHF TGTGCCAGCAGTTTTTCAGGGTCGTCGGGCAATCAGCCCCAGCATTTT
TRBJ2-5 TRBV5-1 NA TRBD1 15 CASSLETGFLETQYF TGCGCCAGCAGCTTGGAGACAGGGTTTTTAGAGACCCAGTACTTC
TRBJ2-2 TRBV10-3 NA TRBD1 14 CANSGQGNTGELFF TGTGCCAACTCTGGACAGGGGAACACCGGGGAGCTGTTTTTT
TRBJ2-7 TRBV30 NA NA 15 CAWRNAEPGASEQYF TGTGCCTGGAGGAATGCGGAGCCTGGGGCCTCCGAGCAGTACTTC
TRBJ2-3 TRBV5-6 NA NA 14 CASSGGGYTDTQYF TGTGCCAGCAGTGGTGGGGGATACACAGATACGCAGTATTTT
TRBJ2-2 TRBV7-8 NA NA 17 CASSTDTGLPNTGELFF TGTGCCAGCAGCACGGACACTGGACTACCGAACACCGGGGAGCTGTTTTTT
TRBJ2-1 TRBV19 NA TRBD2 11 CATTSGVEQFF TGTGCCACCACTAGCGGGGTAGAGCAGTTCTTC
TRBJ1-5 TRBV19 once NA 15 CASSRRMGADQPQHF TGTGCCAGTAGTCGTCGTATGGGGGCGGATCAGCCCCAGCATTTT
TRBJ2-4 TRBV7-2 NA NA 13 CASRAGTLNIQYF TGTGCCAGCAGGGCCGGGACGCTAAACATTCAGTACTTC
TRBJ2-7 TRBV14 NA TRBD2 15 CASSHPGLAPYEQYF TGTGCCAGCAGCCACCCGGGACTAGCGCCCTACGAGCAGTACTTC
TRBJ2-1 TRBV2 NA TRBD2 13 CASSVGLEVEQFF TGTGCCAGCAGTGTAGGACTAGAGGTTGAGCAGTTCTTC
TRBJ1-2 TRBV7-6 NA NA 12 CASSSGLYGYTF TGTGCCAGCAGCTCAGGACTCTATGGCTACACCTTC
TRBJ1-2 TRBV11-2 NA NA 19 CASSFSETDVGSFNYGYTF TGTGCCAGCAGCTTCAGCGAAACGGACGTCGGTTCATTTAACTATGGCTACACCTTC
TRBJ2-5 TRBV9 NA NA 14 CASSVGQLQETQYF TGTGCCAGCAGCGTAGGACAGCTCCAAGAGACCCAGTACTTC
TRBJ1-1 TRBV4-2 NA NA 14 CASSQVAGGTEAFF TGTGCCAGCAGCCAGGTAGCGGGGGGCACTGAAGCTTTCTTT
TRBJ2-5 TRBV15 NA NA 15 CATSRDIGSQETQYF TGTGCCACCAGCAGAGATATCGGCAGCCAAGAGACCCAGTACTTC
TRBJ1-1 TRBV7-9 NA NA 18 CASSLAGGWGVIGTEAFF TGTGCCAGCAGCTTAGCGGGGGGTTGGGGAGTAATCGGGACTGAAGCTTTCTTT
TRBJ1-4 TRBV18 NA NA 16 CASSLTMEATNEKLFF TGTGCCAGCTCACTCACCATGGAGGCAACTAATGAAAAACTGTTTTTT
TRBJ2-5 TRBV2 NA NA 15 CASSDGGAQRETQYF TGTGCCAGCAGTGATGGGGGGGCGCAACGAGAGACCCAGTACTTC
TRBJ2-1 TRBV9 NA NA 15 CASSVRASADNEQFF TGTGCCAGCAGCGTACGGGCTAGTGCTGACAATGAGCAGTTCTTC
TRBJ2-5 TRBV27 NA TRBD1 14 CASSLGQSQETQYF TGTGCCAGCAGTTTGGGACAGTCCCAAGAGACCCAGTACTTC